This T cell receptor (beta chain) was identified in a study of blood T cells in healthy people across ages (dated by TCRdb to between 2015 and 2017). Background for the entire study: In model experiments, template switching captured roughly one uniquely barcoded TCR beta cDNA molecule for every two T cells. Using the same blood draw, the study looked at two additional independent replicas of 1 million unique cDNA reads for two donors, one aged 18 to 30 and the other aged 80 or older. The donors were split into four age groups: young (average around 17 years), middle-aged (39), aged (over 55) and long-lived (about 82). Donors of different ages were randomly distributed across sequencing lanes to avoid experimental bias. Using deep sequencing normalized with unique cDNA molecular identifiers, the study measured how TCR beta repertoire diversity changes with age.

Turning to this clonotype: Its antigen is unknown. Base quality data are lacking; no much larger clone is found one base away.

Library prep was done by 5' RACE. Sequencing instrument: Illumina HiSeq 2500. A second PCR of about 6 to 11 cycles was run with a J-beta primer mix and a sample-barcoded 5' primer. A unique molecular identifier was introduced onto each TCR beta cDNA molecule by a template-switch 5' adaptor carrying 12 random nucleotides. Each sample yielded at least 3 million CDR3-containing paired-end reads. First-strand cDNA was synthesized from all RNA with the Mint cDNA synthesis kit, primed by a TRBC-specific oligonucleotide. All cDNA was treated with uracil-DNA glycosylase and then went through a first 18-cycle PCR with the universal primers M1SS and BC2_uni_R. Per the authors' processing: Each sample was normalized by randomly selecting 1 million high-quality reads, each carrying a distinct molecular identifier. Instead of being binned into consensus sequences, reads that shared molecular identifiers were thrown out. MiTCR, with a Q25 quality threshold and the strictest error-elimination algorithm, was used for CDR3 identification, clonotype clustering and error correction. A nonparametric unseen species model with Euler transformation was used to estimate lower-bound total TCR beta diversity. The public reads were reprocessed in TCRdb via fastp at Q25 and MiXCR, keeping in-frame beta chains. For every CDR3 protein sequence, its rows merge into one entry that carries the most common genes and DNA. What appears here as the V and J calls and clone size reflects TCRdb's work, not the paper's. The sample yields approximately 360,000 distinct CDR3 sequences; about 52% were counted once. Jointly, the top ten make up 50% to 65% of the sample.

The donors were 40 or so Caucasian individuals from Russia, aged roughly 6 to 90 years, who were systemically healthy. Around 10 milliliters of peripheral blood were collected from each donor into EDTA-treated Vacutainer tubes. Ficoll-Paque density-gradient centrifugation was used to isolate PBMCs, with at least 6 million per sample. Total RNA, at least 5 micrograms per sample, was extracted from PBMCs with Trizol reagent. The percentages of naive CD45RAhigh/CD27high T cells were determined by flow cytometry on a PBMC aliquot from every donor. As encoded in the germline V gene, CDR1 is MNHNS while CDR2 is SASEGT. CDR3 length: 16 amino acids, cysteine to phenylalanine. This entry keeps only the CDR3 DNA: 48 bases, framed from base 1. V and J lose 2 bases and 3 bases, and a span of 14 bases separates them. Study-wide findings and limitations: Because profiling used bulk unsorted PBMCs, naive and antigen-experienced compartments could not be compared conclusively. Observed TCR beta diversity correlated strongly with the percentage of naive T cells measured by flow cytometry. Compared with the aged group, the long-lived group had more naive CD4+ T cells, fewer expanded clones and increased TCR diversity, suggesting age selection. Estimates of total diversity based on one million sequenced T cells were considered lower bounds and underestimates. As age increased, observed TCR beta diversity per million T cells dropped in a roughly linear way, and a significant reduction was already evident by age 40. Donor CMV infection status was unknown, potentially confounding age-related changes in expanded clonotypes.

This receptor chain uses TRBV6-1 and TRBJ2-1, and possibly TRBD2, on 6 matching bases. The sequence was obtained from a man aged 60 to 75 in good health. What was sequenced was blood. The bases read TGTGCCAGCAGTGAAATTGGAGGGGTCAGCTACAATGAGCAGTTCTTC. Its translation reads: CASSEIGGVSYNEQFF.